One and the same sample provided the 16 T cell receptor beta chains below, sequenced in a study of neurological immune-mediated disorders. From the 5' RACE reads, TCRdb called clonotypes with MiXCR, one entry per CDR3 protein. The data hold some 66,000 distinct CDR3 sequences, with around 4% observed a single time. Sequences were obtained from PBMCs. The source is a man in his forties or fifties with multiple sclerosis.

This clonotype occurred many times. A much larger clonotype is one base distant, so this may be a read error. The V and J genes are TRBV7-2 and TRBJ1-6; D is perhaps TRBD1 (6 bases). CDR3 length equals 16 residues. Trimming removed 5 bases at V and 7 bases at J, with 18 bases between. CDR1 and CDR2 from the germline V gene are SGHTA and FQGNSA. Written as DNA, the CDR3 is TGTGCCAGCAGCCAGAGCACCCAGGGGACCAATTCACCCCTCCACTTT. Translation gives CASSQSTQGTNSPLHF. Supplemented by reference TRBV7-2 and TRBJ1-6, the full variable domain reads GAGVSQSPSNKVTEKGKDVELRCDPISGHTALYWYRQSLGQGLEFLIYFQGNSAPDKSGLPSDRFSAERTGGSVSTLTIQRTQQEDSAVYLCASSQSTQGTNSPLHFGNGTRLTVT.

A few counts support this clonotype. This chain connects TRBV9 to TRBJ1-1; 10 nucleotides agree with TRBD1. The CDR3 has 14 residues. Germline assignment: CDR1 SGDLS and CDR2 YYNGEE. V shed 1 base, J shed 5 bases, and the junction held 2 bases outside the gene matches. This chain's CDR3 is CASSVRQGATEAFF. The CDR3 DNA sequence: TGTGCCAGCAGCGTACGACAGGGGGCAACTGAAGCTTTCTTT.

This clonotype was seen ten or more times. CDR3 sequence: CASSPMRDSPLHF. The CDR3 region has the DNA TGTGCCAGCTCACCAATGAGGGATTCACCCCTCCACTTT. The V gene is TRBV18, the J gene TRBJ1-6; no definite D call. Germline values: CDR1 KGHSH, CDR2 LQKENI. The V and J ends lost 2 bases and 8 bases respectively, with 7 bases between them. The CDR3 spans 13 residues.

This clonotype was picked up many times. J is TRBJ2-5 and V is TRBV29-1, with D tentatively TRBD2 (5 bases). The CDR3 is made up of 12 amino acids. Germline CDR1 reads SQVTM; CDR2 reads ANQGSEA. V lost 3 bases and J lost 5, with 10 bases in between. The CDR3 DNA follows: TGCAGCGTTGAGTCCAGGAGGGAGACCCAGTACTTC. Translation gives CSVESRRETQYF.

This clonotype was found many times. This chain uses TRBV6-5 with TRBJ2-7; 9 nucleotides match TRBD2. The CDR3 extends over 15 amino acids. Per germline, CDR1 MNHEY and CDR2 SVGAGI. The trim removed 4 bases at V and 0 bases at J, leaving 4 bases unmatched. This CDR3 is CASSSSSGSSYEQYV. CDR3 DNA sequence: TGTGCCAGCAGTTCCAGTAGCGGGAGCTCCTACGAGCAGTACGTC.

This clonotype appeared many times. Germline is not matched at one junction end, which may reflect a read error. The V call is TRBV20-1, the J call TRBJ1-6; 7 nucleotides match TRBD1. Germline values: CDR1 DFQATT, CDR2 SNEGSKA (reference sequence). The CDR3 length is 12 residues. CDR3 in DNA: TGCAGTGCTCGACAGGGTGGGCCACCCCTCAACTTT. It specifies CSARQGGPPLNF.

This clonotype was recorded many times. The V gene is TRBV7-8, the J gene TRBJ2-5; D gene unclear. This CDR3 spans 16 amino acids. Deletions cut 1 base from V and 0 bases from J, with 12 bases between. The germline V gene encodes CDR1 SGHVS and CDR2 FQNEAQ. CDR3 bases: TGTGCCAGCAGCTTAGAGGCAGGAGTAAACCAAGAGACCCAGTACTTC. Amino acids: CASSLEAGVNQETQYF. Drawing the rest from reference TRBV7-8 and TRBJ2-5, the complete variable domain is GAGVSQSPRYKVAKRGQDVALRCDPISGHVSLFWYQQALGQGPEFLTYFQNEAQLDKSGLPSDRFFAERPEGSVSTLKIQRTQQEDSAVYLCASSLEAGVNQETQYFGPGTRLLVL.

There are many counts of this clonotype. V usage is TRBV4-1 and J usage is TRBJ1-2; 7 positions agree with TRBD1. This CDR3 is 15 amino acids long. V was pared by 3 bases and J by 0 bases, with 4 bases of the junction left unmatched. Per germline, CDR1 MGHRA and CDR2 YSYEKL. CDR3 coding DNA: TGCGCCAGCAGCCACGGGACAGAAACTAACTATGGCTACACCTTC. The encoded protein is CASSHGTETNYGYTF.

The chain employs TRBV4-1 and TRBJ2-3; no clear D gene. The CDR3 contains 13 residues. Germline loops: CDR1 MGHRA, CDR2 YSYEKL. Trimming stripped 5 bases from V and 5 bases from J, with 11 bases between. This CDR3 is CASSVEREDTQYF. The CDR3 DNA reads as TGCGCCAGCAGCGTAGAAAGGGAAGATACGCAGTATTTT.

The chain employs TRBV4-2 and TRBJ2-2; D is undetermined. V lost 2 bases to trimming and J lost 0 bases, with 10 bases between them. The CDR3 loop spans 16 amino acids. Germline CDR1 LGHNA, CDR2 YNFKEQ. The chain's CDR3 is CASSQREVSNTGELFF. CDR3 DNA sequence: TGTGCCAGCAGCCAAAGGGAAGTGTCGAACACCGGGGAGCTGTTTTTT.

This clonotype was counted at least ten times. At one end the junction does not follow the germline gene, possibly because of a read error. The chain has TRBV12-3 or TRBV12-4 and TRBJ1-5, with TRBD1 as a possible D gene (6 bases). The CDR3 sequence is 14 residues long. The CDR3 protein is CASRGRAGVQPQNF. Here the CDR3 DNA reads TGTGCCAGCAGGGGAAGGGCAGGGGTACAGCCCCAGAATTTT.

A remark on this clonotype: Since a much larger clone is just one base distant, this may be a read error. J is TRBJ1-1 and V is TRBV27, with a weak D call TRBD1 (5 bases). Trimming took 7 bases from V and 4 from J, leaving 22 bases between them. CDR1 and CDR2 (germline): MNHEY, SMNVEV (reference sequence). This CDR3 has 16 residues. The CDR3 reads CASKSRLLAQGTEAFF. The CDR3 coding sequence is TGTGCCAGCAAATCGCGACTGCTTGCTCAGGGCACTGAAGCTTTCTTT.

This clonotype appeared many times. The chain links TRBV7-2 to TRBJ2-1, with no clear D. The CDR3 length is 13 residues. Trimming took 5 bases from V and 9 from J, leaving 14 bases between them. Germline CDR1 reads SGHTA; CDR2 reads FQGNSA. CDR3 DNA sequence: TGTGCCAGCAGCCTCGACGCCCCCAGTGAGCAGTTCTTC. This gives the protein CASSLDAPSEQFF.

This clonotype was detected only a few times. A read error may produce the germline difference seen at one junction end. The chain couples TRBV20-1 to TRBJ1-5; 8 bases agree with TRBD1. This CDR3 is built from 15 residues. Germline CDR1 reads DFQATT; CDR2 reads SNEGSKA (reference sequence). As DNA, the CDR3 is TGCAGTGCTAGAGACCGCGACAGGGGTGGTCAGCCCCAGAATTTT. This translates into CSARDRDRGGQPQNF.

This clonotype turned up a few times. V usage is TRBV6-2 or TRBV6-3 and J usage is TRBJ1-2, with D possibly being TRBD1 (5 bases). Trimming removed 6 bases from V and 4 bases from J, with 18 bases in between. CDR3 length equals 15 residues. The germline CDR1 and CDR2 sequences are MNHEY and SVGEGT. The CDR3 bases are TGTGCCAGCAGATTTGCCCCCGGGACCAGCTATGGCTACACCTTC. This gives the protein CASRFAPGTSYGYTF.

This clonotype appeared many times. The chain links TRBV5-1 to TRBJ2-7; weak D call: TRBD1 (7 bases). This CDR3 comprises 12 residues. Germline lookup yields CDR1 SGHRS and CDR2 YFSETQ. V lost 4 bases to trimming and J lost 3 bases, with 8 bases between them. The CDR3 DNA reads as TGCGCCAGCAGCCAGGGGGGCTACGAGCAGTACTTC. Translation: CASSQGGYEQYF.